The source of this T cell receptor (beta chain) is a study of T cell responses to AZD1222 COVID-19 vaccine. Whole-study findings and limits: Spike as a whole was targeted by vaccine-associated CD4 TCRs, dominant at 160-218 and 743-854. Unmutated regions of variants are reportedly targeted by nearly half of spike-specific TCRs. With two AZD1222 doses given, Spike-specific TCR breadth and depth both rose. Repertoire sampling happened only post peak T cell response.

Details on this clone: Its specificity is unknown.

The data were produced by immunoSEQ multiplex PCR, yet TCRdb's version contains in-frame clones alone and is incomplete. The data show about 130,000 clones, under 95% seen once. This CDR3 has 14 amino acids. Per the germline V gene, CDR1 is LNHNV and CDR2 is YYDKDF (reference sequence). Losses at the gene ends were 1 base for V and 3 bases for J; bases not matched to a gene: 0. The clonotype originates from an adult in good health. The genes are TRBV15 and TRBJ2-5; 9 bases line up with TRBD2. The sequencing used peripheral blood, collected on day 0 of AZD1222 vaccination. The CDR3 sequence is CATSRVAGEETQYF. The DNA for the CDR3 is TGTGCCACCAGCAGAGTAGCGGGGGAAGAGACCCAGTACTTC.